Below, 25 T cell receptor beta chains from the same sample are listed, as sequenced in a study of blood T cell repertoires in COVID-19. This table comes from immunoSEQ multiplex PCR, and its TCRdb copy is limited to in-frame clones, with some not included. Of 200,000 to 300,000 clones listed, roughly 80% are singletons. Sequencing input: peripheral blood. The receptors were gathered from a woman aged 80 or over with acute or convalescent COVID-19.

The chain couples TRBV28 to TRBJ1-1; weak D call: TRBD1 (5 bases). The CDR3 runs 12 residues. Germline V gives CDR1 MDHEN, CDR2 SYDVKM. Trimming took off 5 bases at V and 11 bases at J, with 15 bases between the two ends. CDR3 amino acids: CASSDPGRRAFF. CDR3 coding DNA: TGTGCCAGCAGTGACCCAGGGCGGCGGGCTTTCTTT.

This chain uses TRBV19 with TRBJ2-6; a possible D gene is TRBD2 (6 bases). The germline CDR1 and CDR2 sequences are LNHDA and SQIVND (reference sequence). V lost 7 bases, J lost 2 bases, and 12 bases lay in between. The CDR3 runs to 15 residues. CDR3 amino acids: CASNIGGPGANVLTF. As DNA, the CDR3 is TGTGCCAGTAACATAGGAGGGCCTGGGGCCAACGTCCTGACTTTC.

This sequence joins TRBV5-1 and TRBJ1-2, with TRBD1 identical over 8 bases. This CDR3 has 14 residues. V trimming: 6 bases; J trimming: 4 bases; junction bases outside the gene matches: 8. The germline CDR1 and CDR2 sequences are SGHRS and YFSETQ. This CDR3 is CASTQSTGAYGYTF. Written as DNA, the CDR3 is TGCGCCAGCACCCAATCGACAGGGGCCTATGGCTACACCTTC.

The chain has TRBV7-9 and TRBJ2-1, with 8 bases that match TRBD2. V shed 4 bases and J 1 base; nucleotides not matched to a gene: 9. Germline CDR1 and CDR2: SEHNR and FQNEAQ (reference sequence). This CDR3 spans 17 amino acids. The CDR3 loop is CASSSPNSGTSYNEQFF. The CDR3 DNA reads TGTGCCAGCAGCTCTCCAAATAGCGGGACGTCCTACAATGAGCAGTTCTTC.

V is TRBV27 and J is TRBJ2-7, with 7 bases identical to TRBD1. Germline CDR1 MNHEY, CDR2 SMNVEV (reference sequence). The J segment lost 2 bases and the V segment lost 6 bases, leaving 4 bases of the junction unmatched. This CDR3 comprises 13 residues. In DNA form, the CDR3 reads TGTGCCAGCAGGAGACAGGGAACCTACGAGCAGTACTTC. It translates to CASRRQGTYEQYF.

The CDR3 spells CASTNSPGQGIEQYF. The CDR3 bases are TGCGCCAGCACCAACTCCCCGGGACAGGGGATCGAGCAGTACTTC. The chain uses TRBV10-2 and TRBJ2-7; 10 bases are shared with TRBD1. The germline gives CDR1 WSHSY, CDR2 SAAADI. The trim removed 7 bases at V and 6 bases at J, leaving 12 bases unmatched. This CDR3 has 15 amino acids.

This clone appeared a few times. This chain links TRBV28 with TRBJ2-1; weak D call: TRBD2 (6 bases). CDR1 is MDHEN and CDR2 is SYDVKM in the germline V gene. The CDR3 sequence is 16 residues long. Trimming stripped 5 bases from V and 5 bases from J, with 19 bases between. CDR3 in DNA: TGTGCCAGCAGTGACGGTGGAGGGCGTATCAACAATGAGCAGTTCTTC. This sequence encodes CASSDGGGRINNEQFF. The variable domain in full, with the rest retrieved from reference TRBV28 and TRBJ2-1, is DVKVTQSSRYLVKRTGEKVFLECVQDMDHENMFWYRQDPGLGLRLIYFSYDVKMKEKGDIPEGYSVSREKKERFSLILESASTNQTSMYLCASSDGGGRINNEQFFGPGTRLTVL.

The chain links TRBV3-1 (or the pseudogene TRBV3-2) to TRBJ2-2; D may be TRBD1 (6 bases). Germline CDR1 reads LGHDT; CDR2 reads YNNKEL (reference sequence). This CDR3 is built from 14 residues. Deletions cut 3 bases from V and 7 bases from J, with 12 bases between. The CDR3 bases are TGTGCCAGCAGCCAGACAGGATTCCACGGGGAGCTGTTTTTT. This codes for CASSQTGFHGELFF.

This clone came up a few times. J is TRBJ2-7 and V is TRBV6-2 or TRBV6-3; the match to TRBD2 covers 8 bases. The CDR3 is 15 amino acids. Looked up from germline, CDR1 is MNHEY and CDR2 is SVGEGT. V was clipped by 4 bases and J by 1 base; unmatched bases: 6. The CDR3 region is CASSLSGGASYEQYF. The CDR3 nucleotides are TGTGCCAGCAGTTTATCCGGGGGGGCGTCCTACGAGCAGTACTTC.

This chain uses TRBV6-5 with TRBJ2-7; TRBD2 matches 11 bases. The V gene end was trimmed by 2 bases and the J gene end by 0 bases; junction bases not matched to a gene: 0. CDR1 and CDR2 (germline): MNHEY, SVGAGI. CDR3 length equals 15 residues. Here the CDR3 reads CASSYLAGGSYEQYF. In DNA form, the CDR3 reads TGTGCCAGCAGTTACCTAGCGGGGGGCTCCTACGAGCAGTACTTC.

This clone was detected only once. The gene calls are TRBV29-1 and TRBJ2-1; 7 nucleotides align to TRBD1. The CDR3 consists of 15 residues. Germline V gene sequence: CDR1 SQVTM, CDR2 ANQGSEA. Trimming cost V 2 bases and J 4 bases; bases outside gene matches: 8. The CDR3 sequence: CSVEMKGAFYNEQFF. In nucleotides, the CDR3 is TGCAGCGTTGAAATGAAGGGGGCGTTTTACAATGAGCAGTTCTTC.

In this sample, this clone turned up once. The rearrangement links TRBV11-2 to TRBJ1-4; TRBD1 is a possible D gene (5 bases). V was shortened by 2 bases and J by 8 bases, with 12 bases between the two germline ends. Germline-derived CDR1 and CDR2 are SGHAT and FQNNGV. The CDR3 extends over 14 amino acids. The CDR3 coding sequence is TGTGCCAGCAGCTTACAGGGCGCCGTGGAAAAACTGTTTTTT. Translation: CASSLQGAVEKLFF.

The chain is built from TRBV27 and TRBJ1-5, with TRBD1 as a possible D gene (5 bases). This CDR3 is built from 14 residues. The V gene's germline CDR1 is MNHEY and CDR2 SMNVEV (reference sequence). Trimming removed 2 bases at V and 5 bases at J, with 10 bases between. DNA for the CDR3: TGTGCCAGCAGTTTAGGTAGGGGTTATCAGCCCCAGCATTTT. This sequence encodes CASSLGRGYQPQHF.

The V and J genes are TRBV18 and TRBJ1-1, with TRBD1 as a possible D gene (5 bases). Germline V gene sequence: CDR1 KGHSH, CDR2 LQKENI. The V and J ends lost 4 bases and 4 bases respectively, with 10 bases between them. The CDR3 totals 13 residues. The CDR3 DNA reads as TGTGCCAGCTCACTTGACAGAGGCACTGAAGCTTTCTTT. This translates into CASSLDRGTEAFF. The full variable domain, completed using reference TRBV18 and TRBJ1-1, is NAGVMQNPRHLVRRRGQEARLRCSPMKGHSHVYWYRQLPEEGLKFMVYLQKENIIDESGMPKERFSAEFPKEGPSILRIQQVVRGDSAAYFCASSLDRGTEAFFGQGTRLTVV.

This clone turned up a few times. The CDR3 DNA reads TGTGCCAGCAAGCGTGACAGGGGGGATGGAACTGAAGCTTTCTTT. This gives the protein CASKRDRGDGTEAFF. The chain uses TRBV6-5 and TRBJ1-1; 9 bases are a match to TRBD1. Germline CDR1 and CDR2: MNHEY and SVGAGI. J was trimmed by 5 bases and V by 7 bases; bases with no gene match: 11. The CDR3 covers 15 residues.

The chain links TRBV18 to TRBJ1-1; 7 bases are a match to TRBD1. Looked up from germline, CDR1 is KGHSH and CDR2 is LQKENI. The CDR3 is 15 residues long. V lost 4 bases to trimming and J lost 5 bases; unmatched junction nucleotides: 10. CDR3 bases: TGTGCCAGCTCACAGACAGGGTACGAGGGGACTGAAGCTTTCTTT. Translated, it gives CASSQTGYEGTEAFF.

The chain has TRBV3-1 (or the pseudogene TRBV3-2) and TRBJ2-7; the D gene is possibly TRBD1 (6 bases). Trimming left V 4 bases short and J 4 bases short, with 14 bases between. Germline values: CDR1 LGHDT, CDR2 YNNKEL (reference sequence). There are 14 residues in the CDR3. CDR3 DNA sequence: TGTGCCAGCAGCCCGGTTGGACAGACTTACGAGCAGTACTTC. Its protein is CASSPVGQTYEQYF.

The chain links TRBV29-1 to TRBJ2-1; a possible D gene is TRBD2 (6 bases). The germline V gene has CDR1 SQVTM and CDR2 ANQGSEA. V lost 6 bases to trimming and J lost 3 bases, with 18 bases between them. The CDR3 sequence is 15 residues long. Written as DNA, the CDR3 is TGCAGCGTAGACCCTAATGGGGGGAACTACAATGAGCAGTTCTTC. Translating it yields CSVDPNGGNYNEQFF.

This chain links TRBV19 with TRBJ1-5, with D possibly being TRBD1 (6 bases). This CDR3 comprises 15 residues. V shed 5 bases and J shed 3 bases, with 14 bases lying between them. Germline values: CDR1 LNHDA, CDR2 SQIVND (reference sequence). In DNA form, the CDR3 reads TGTGCCAGTAGTGGCCCGCCAGGGGCCAATCAGCCCCAGCATTTT. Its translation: CASSGPPGANQPQHF.

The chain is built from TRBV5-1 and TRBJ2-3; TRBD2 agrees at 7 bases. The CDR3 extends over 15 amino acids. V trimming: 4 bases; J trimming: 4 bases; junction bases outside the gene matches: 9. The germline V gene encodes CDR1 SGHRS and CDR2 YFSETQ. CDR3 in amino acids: CASSIQRGRADTQYF. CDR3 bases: TGCGCCAGCAGCATCCAGCGGGGCAGAGCAGATACGCAGTATTTT.

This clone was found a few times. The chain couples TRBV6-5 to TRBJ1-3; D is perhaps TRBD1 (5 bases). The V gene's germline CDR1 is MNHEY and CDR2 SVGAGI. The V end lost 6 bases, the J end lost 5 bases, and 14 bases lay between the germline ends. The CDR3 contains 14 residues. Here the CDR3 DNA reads TGTGCCAGCAGCTCCGACAGAAATCGAAACACCATATATTTT. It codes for CASSSDRNRNTIYF.

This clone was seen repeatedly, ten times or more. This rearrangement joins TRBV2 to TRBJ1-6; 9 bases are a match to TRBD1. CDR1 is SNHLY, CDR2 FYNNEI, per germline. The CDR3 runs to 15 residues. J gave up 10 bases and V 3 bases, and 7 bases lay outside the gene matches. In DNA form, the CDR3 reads TGTGCCAGCAGTGAGGTGGGACAGGGCGGGTCACCCCTCCACTTT. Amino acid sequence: CASSEVGQGGSPLHF.

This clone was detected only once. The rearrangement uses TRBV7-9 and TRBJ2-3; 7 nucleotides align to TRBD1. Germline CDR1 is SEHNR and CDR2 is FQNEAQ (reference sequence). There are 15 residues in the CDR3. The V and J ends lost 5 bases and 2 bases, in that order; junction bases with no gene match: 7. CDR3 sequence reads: CASSLDRVYTDTQYF. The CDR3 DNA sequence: TGTGCCAGCAGCCTCGACAGGGTCTACACAGATACGCAGTATTTT.

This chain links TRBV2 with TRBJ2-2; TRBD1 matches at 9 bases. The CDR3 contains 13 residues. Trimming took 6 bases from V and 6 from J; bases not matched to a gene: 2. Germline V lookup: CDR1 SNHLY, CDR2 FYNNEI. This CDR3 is CASRGTGPGELFF. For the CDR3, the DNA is TGTGCCAGCAGAGGGACAGGGCCCGGGGAGCTGTTTTTT.

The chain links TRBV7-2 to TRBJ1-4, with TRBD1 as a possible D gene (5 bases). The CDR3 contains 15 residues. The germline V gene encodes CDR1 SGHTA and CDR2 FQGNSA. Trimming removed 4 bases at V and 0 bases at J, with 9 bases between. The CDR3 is CASSWGGATNEKLFF. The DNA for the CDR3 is TGTGCCAGCAGCTGGGGGGGAGCAACTAATGAAAAACTGTTTTTT.